These 10 T cell receptor beta chains were all obtained from the same sample, sequenced in a study of PD-1 blockade in classical Hodgkin lymphoma. The method was immunoSEQ multiplex PCR; TCRdb's version includes in-frame clones alone and lacks a portion of them. Counted here are tens of thousands of clones, 71% occurring once; the ten biggest clones make up more than 15%. Every single patient, without exception, relapsed after autologous stem cell transplantation, and brentuximab vedotin exposure varied. Here the sequenced sample was peripheral blood mononuclear cells (PBMCs), taken at baseline. The receptors derive from a human donor with classical Hodgkin lymphoma.

The genes are TRBV28 and TRBJ2-1; D is undetermined. CDR1 and CDR2 from the germline V gene are MDHEN and SYDVKM. Trimming stripped 2 bases from V and 9 bases from J, with 17 bases between. The CDR3 is 15 amino acids. The CDR3 region has the DNA TGTGCCAGCAGTTTAAGCTCGGATTGGGGTATTGAGCAGTTCTTC. It encodes CASSLSSDWGIEQFF.

The genes are TRBV27 and TRBJ1-2; 8 nucleotides align to TRBD1. The V and J ends lost 7 bases and 5 bases, in that order; junction bases with no gene match: 12. CDR1 MNHEY and CDR2 SMNVEV come from the germline V gene (reference sequence). This CDR3 region has 15 residues. The CDR3 loop is CASTQLGQGRYGYTF. The CDR3 coding sequence is TGTGCCAGCACCCAATTAGGACAGGGAAGGTATGGCTACACCTTC.

This clone occurred once. This chain links TRBV7-9 with TRBJ2-7; possibly TRBD2 for D (7 bases). CDR3 length: 14 residues. Looked up from germline, CDR1 is SEHNR and CDR2 is FQNEAQ (reference sequence). V lost 4 bases and J lost 5, with 15 bases in between. CDR3 loop: CASSWGGTKDEQYF. The CDR3 bases are TGTGCCAGCAGCTGGGGGGGGACAAAGGACGAGCAGTACTTC.

This clone is large within its sample. DNA for the CDR3: TGTGCCATCAGTGATGGGGAGAACACTGAAGCTTTCTTT. It yields the protein CAISDGENTEAFF. V usage is TRBV10-3 and J usage is TRBJ1-1; unclear D gene. The ends were cut back, 3 bases at V and 1 base at J, with 6 bases in the middle. Germline V gene lookup returns CDR1 ENHRY and CDR2 SYGVKD. The CDR3 loop spans 13 amino acids.

This chain joins TRBV6-6 and TRBJ2-7; possibly TRBD2 for D (5 bases). Germline-derived CDR1 and CDR2 are MNHNY and SVGAGI (reference sequence). The V and J ends lost 7 bases and 6 bases respectively, with 10 bases between them. The CDR3 covers 11 residues. CDR3 region: CASNSGGEQYV. The CDR3 DNA sequence: TGTGCCAGCAACTCCGGAGGCGAGCAGTACGTC.

This clone was seen more than once but under ten times. The chain combines TRBV5-1 with TRBJ1-1, with unresolved D. In germline, CDR1 is SGHRS, CDR2 YFSETQ. The CDR3 totals 13 residues. Deletions cut 4 bases from V and 1 base from J, with 8 bases between. The CDR3 DNA reads TGCGCCAGCAGCCTCGAATGGAACACTGAAGCTTTCTTT. Its protein is CASSLEWNTEAFF.

The CDR3 protein is CASSSPGTGGEQYF. The CDR3 DNA follows: TGTGCCAGTAGTTCACCCGGGACAGGGGGAGAGCAGTACTTC. The rearrangement uses TRBV19 and TRBJ2-7, with 11 nucleotides matching TRBD1. V shed 5 bases, J shed 7 bases, and the junction held 7 bases outside the gene matches. Germline V CDR1 and CDR2: LNHDA, SQIVND (reference sequence). This CDR3 is 14 amino acids long. The full variable domain, its missing parts supplied by reference TRBV19 and TRBJ2-7, is DGGITQSPKYLFRKEGQNVTLSCEQNLNHDAMYWYRQDPGQGLRLIYYSQIVNDFQKGDIAEGYSVSREKKESFPLTVTSAQKNPTAFYLCASSSPGTGGEQYFGPGTRLTVT.

The rearrangement joins TRBV6-5 to TRBJ1-1, with TRBD1 matching over 7 bases. CDR1 is MNHEY and CDR2 is SVGAGI in the germline V gene. Germline trimming cut 4 bases from V and 4 bases from J; bases unmatched to any gene: 12. CDR3 size: 16 residues. The DNA for the CDR3 is TGTGCCAGCAGTTCCCCGACAGGGAAGTTTGCCACTGAAGCTTTCTTT. Residues: CASSSPTGKFATEAFF.

The table lists this clone with a count of one. This chain links TRBV6-1 with TRBJ2-3; D possibly corresponds to TRBD1 (5 bases). The ends were cut back, 6 bases at V and 5 bases at J, with 12 bases in the middle. CDR1 is MNHNS, CDR2 SASEGT, per germline. The CDR3 runs to 13 residues. The DNA of the CDR3 is TGTGCCAGCAGGCACAGGAATAAAGATACGCAGTATTTT. Encoded protein: CASRHRNKDTQYF.

V usage is TRBV4-1 and J usage is TRBJ1-6, with D perhaps TRBD1 (6 bases). The germline V and J ends were trimmed by 1 base and 6 bases, with 19 bases remaining between them. Germline CDR1 reads MGHRA; CDR2 reads YSYEKL. The CDR3 sequence is 18 residues long. CDR3 residues: CASSQVGLMDSSNSPLHF. CDR3 DNA: TGCGCCAGCAGCCAAGTTGGCTTGATGGACAGCAGTAATTCACCCCTCCACTTT.